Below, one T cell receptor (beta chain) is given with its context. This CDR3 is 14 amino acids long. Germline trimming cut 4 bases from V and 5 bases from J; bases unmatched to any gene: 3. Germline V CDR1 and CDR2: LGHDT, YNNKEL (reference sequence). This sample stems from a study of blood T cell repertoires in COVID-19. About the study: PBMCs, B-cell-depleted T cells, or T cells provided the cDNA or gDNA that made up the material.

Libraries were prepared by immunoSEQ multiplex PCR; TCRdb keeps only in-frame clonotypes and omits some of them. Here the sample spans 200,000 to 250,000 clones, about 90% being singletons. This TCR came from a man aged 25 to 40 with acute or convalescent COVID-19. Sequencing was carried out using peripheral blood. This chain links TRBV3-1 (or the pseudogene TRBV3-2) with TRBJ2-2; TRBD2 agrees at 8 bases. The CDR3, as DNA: TGTGCCAGCAGCCGGCGGGGGGTTACCGGGGAGCTGTTTTTT. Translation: CASSRRGVTGELFF.